This record looks at one T cell receptor (beta chain) sequence and its context. This sample was taken from a study of blood T cell repertoires in COVID-19. Authors' data handling: For nucleated cells, counts were estimated from reference gene primer amplification. Method: immunoSEQ multiplex PCR; TCRdb's copy keeps in-frame clones and lacks some. The D gene and trimming were derived from the DNA, and the V and J assignments and clone size from that table. The sample lists fewer than 350,000 clones, roughly 91% seen once, with under 3% in the top ten. Germline loops: CDR1 SEHNR, CDR2 FQNEAQ (reference sequence). V was clipped by 7 bases and J by 8 bases, with 21 bases between them. The CDR3 has 15 residues.

V gene TRBV7-9 combines with J gene TRBJ2-1; weak D call: TRBD2 (6 bases). This TCR came from a woman aged 35 to 49 with acute COVID-19. The sample taken for sequencing was PBMCs or T cells enriched from blood (not recorded which). CDR3 nucleotides: TGTGCCAGCACCAAAGCCGGGGGAGGAGTCGATGAGCAGTTCTTC. Translation: CASTKAGGGVDEQFF. Complete variable domain (other parts from reference TRBV7-9 and TRBJ2-1): DTGVSQNPRHKITKRGQNVTFRCDPISEHNRLYWYRQTLGQGPEFLTYFQNEAQLEKSRLLSDRFSAERPKGSFSTLEIQRTEQGDSAMYLCASTKAGGGVDEQFFGPGTRLTVL.